The 5 T cell receptor beta chains reported below all come from one sample, sequenced in a study of tumor-infiltrating lymphocytes in primary liver carcinoma. Making TCR beta cDNA involved around 510 ng total RNA and a constant-region primer. A slightly modified ARM-PCR protocol with three nested multiplex PCR rounds produced these TCR beta libraries. Primers for the first two PCR rounds were TRBV1-TRBV30 forward primers and a C-beta reverse primer (approximately 10 cycles per round). MiXCR, run by TCRdb on the multiplex PCR reads, gives a single entry per CDR3 protein. The sample carries about 320,000 distinct CDR3 sequences, about 60% recorded once. Both blood RNA, taken from unsorted whole blood, and germline DNA were extracted. Material: peripheral blood. The receptor set was obtained from a man aged 40-50 years with primary liver carcinoma and hepatitis B virus infection.

The table lists this clonotype with a count of one. This may come from a read error, since a much larger clone is one base off. The chain couples TRBV28 to TRBJ2-7; D is possibly TRBD1 or TRBD2 (5 bases each). The CDR3 extends over 15 amino acids. Germline V CDR1 and CDR2: MDHEN, SYDVKM. CDR3 in amino acids: CAGRLDGTGSYEQYF. CDR3 nucleotides: TGTGCCGGCAGGCTCGACGGGACGGGCTCCTACGAGCAGTACTTC.

About this clonotype: The conserved phenylalanine or tryptophan normally closing the CDR3 is absent here, so this likely arose from a read error. CDR3 nucleotide sequence: TGTGCCAGCACCCCGGGACTAGCGGGAACCGAGCAGTACTTG. Encoded protein: CASTPGLAGTEQYL. The chain has TRBV28 and TRBJ2-7; 13 bases are a match to TRBD2. The V gene's germline CDR1 is MDHEN and CDR2 SYDVKM. CDR3 length: 14 residues. V trimming: 7 bases; J trimming: 6 bases; junction bases outside the gene matches: 6.

Turning to this clonotype: A much larger clone is a single base away; this may be a read error. The CDR3 sequence is CACTPHGGIYNEQFF. DNA of the CDR3: TGTGCCTGCACCCCGCACGGAGGGATCTACAATGAGCAGTTCTTC. The chain is built from TRBV5-6 and TRBJ2-1; D is possibly TRBD2 (6 bases). This CDR3 has 15 residues. The V end was cut by 10 bases, the J end by 3 bases, with 20 bases between. Germline lookup yields CDR1 SGHDT and CDR2 YYEEEE.

For this clonotype: A much bigger clone sits one base away, suggesting this may be a read error. The rearrangement uses TRBV6-2 or TRBV6-3 and TRBJ2-7, with D unclear. V was cut by 0 bases and J by 3 bases, with 9 bases left in between. Looked up from germline, CDR1 is MNHEY and CDR2 is SVGEGT. The CDR3 has 14 residues. The CDR3 region is CASSYSAGNYEQYF. The DNA for the CDR3 is TGTGCCAGCAGTTACTCGGCCGGAAACTACGAGCAGTACTTC.

Note on this clonotype: An end of the junction differs from the germline gene, which may be a read error. The CDR3 DNA is TGTGCCAGCAGCGGGACGGGCCGGAGCAATCGGCCCCAGCGTTTT. As protein: CASSGTGRSNRPQRF. V usage is TRBV2 and J usage is TRBJ1-5; tentatively, D is TRBD1 (5 bases). The CDR3 is 15 amino acids. Germline V gene sequence: CDR1 SNHLY, CDR2 FYNNEI.